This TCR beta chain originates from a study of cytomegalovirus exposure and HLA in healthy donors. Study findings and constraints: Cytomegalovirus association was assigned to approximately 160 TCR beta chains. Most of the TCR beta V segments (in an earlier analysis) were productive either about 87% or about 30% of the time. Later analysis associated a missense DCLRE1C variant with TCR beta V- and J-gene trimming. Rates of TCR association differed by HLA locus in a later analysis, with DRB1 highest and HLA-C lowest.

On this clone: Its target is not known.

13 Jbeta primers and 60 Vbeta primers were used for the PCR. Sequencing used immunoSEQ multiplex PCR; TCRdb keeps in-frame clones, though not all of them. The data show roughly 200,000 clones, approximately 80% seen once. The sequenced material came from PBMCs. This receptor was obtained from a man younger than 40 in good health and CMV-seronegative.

Written as DNA, the CDR3 is TGTGCCAGCAGTGACGGACACACAGATACGCAGTATTTT. It codes for CASSDGHTDTQYF. V gene TRBV6-4 combines with J gene TRBJ2-3; weak D call: TRBD1 (5 bases). Germline values: CDR1 MRHNA, CDR2 SNTAGT. V shed 2 bases and J shed 2 bases, with 5 bases lying between them. CDR3 length equals 13 residues.